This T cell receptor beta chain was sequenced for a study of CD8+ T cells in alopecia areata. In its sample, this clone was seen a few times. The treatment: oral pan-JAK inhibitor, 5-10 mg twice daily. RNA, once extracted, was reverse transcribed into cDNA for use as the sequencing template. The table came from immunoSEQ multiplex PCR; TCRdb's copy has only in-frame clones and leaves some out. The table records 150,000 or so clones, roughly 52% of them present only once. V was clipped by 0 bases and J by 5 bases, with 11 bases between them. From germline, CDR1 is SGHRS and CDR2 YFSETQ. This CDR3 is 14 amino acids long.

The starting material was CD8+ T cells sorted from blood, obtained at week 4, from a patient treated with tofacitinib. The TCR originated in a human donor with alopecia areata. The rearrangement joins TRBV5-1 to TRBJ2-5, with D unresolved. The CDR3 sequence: CASSLGRAAETQYF. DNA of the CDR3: TGCGCCAGCAGCTTGGGTCGAGCCGCGGAGACCCAGTACTTC.